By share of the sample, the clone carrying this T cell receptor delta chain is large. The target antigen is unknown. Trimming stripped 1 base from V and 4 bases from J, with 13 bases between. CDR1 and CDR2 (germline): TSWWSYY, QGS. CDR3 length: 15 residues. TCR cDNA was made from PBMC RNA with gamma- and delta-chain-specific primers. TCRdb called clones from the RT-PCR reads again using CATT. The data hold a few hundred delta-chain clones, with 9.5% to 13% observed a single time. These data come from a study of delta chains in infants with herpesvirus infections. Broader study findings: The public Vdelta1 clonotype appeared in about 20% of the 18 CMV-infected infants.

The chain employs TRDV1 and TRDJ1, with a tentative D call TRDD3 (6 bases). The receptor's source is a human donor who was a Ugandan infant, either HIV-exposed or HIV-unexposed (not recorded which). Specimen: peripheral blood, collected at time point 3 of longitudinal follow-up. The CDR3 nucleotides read TGTGCTCTTGGGGAACCCGGGGATCCGGACGATAAACTCATCTTT. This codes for CALGEPGDPDDKLIF.